This is a list of T cell receptor beta chains from one sample in a study of T cell responses to AZD1222 COVID-19 vaccine. Sequencing used immunoSEQ multiplex PCR; TCRdb keeps in-frame clones, though not all of them. Of around 140,000 clones in the sample, more than 85% were seen once. Specimen: peripheral blood, collected on day 0 of AZD1222 vaccination. These receptors all stem from an adult in good health. CDR3s include the opening cysteine and the closing phenylalanine or tryptophan. The order of the fields is D gene, J gene, V gene, clone size, CDR3 DNA, CDR3 protein. A D gene is named only where the DNA matches it firmly. Some rows have no size entry. The others give once, few or many, or a class for an expanded clone.

d_call: TRBD1
j_call: TRBJ1-6
v_call: TRBV4-3
clone_size: .
cdr3_nt: TGCGCCAGCAGCCAAGATTTGGACAGGGACGGTTCACCCCTCCACTTT
cdr3_aa: CASSQDLDRDGSPLHF

d_call: .
j_call: TRBJ2-7
v_call: TRBV6-6
clone_size: .
cdr3_nt: TGTGCCAGCCTTAATGCGCCAGACGAGCAGTACTTC
cdr3_aa: CASLNAPDEQYF

d_call: .
j_call: TRBJ1-2
v_call: TRBV5-5
clone_size: .
cdr3_nt: TGTGCCAGCAGCTTGGGGGTCGGGCCAGGGCGCGGCTACACCTTC
cdr3_aa: CASSLGVGPGRGYTF

d_call: .
j_call: TRBJ2-2
v_call: TRBV5-1
clone_size: .
cdr3_nt: TGCGCCAGCCTAGACCTAGTAGGGACCGGGGAGCTGTTTTTT
cdr3_aa: CASLDLVGTGELFF

d_call: .
j_call: TRBJ1-5
v_call: TRBV6-2/TRBV6-3
clone_size: .
cdr3_nt: TGTGCCAGCAGTTACTCGGAGGGACTAGACAATCAGCCCCAGCATTTT
cdr3_aa: CASSYSEGLDNQPQHF

d_call: .
j_call: TRBJ1-1
v_call: TRBV6-5
clone_size: .
cdr3_nt: TGTGCCAGCATGGTGACAGCACTGAACACTGAAGCTTTCTTT
cdr3_aa: CASMVTALNTEAFF

d_call: .
j_call: TRBJ1-2
v_call: TRBV18
clone_size: .
cdr3_nt: TGTGCCAGCTCACCACCTGTAAGAAGGGTAGGGAGCTATGGCTACACCTTC
cdr3_aa: CASSPPVRRVGSYGYTF

d_call: .
j_call: TRBJ1-1
v_call: TRBV27
clone_size: few
cdr3_nt: TGTGCCAGCAGTTTAATGGGGGCGAACACTGAAGCTTTCTTT
cdr3_aa: CASSLMGANTEAFF

d_call: .
j_call: TRBJ1-1
v_call: TRBV4-1
clone_size: once
cdr3_nt: TGCGCCAGCAGCCAAGTTCGAAGGGCTGAAGCTTTCTTT
cdr3_aa: CASSQVRRAEAFF

d_call: .
j_call: TRBJ1-5
v_call: TRBV7-2
clone_size: .
cdr3_nt: TGTGCCAGCAGCCTCCAAAGTGATGGCAATCAGCCCCAGCATTTT
cdr3_aa: CASSLQSDGNQPQHF

d_call: .
j_call: TRBJ1-1
v_call: TRBV4-1
clone_size: .
cdr3_nt: TGCGCCAGCAGCCAAGATTCCGGGGGGTTAGTTTTGTCTGAAGCTTTCTTT
cdr3_aa: CASSQDSGGLVLSEAFF

d_call: TRBD1
j_call: TRBJ1-2
v_call: TRBV29-1
clone_size: .
cdr3_nt: TGCAGCTCCGTGGGGACAGAGGTCGACTACACCTTC
cdr3_aa: CSSVGTEVDYTF

d_call: .
j_call: TRBJ1-2
v_call: TRBV19
clone_size: .
cdr3_nt: TGTGCCAGTAGTCAAACAGGGAGCAGCGGCTACACCTTC
cdr3_aa: CASSQTGSSGYTF

d_call: TRBD2
j_call: TRBJ2-1
v_call: TRBV19
clone_size: .
cdr3_nt: TGTGCCAGTAGTAGAACCCTCCTTGGGGGGGGCTCCTACAATGAGCAGTTCTTC
cdr3_aa: CASSRTLLGGGSYNEQFF

d_call: .
j_call: TRBJ1-3
v_call: TRBV4-1
clone_size: .
cdr3_nt: TGCGCCAGCAGCCAAGCCGGAGTCGGAAACACCATATATTTT
cdr3_aa: CASSQAGVGNTIYF

d_call: .
j_call: TRBJ1-2
v_call: TRBV14
clone_size: .
cdr3_nt: TGTGCCAGCAGCCAAGGGGTTCTGAAGCCCTATGGCTACACCTTC
cdr3_aa: CASSQGVLKPYGYTF

d_call: .
j_call: TRBJ2-6
v_call: TRBV10-3
clone_size: .
cdr3_nt: TGTGCCATCAGTGAGTCGAGGCTTAGGGTGAGCTCTGGGGCCAACGTCCTGACTTTC
cdr3_aa: CAISESRLRVSSGANVLTF

d_call: .
j_call: TRBJ1-1
v_call: TRBV18
clone_size: .
cdr3_nt: TGTGCCAGCTCACCACGGGTCCCAGGGGACCACACTGAAGCTTTCTTT
cdr3_aa: CASSPRVPGDHTEAFF

d_call: TRBD1
j_call: TRBJ2-7
v_call: TRBV4-2
clone_size: .
cdr3_nt: TGTGCCAGCAGCCAAGCGCCCGGACAGGTTGGTTGGCAGTACTTC
cdr3_aa: CASSQAPGQVGWQYF

d_call: .
j_call: TRBJ1-2
v_call: TRBV6-5
clone_size: .
cdr3_nt: TGTGCCAGCAGTAGGGAGAGTTTTAACTATGGCTACACCTTC
cdr3_aa: CASSRESFNYGYTF

d_call: .
j_call: TRBJ2-3
v_call: TRBV7-2
clone_size: .
cdr3_nt: TGTGCCAGCAGCCCCGGTAGGGTGGGCGGGTCGCAGTATTTT
cdr3_aa: CASSPGRVGGSQYF

d_call: .
j_call: TRBJ2-2
v_call: TRBV5-1
clone_size: once
cdr3_nt: TGCGCCAGCACCCCAGGGACCGGGGAGCTGTTTTTT
cdr3_aa: CASTPGTGELFF

d_call: .
j_call: TRBJ1-3
v_call: TRBV10-3
clone_size: few
cdr3_nt: TGTGCCATCAGTTCGTCAGGGCCAAACACCATATATTTT
cdr3_aa: CAISSSGPNTIYF

d_call: TRBD1
j_call: TRBJ1-2
v_call: TRBV18
clone_size: .
cdr3_nt: TGTGCCAGCTCACCACAAGTGGAGGGACAGGCTAACTATGGCTACACCTTC
cdr3_aa: CASSPQVEGQANYGYTF

d_call: .
j_call: TRBJ2-7
v_call: TRBV6-1
clone_size: .
cdr3_nt: TGTGCCAGCAGTGAAGCGGAGGGGGAGCTCTACGAGCAGTACTTC
cdr3_aa: CASSEAEGELYEQYF